This entry lists 19 T cell receptor beta chains sequenced from one sample in a study of OX40 agonist ivuxolimab in advanced cancers. The assay was immunoSEQ multiplex PCR, and TCRdb's table has in-frame clones only and misses some. This table holds about 86,000 clones, roughly 87% found once. Sequences were derived from CD4+ or CD8+ T cells sorted from blood, sampled in a trial of the OX40 agonist ivuxolimab. Receptors were obtained from an adult with an advanced solid tumor such as melanoma, head and neck, liver or kidney cancer.

The chain joins TRBV5-4 to TRBJ2-5, with 7 positions matching TRBD1. Losses at the gene ends were 1 base for V and 9 bases for J; bases not matched to a gene: 9. Germline V gene data show CDR1 as SGHNT and CDR2 as YYREEE (reference sequence). The CDR3 spans 14 residues. CDR3 nucleotide sequence: TGTGCCAGCAGCTTGACAGGGGAGTTTACCGCCCAGTACTTC. Translation gives CASSLTGEFTAQYF. The full variable domain, its missing parts supplied by reference TRBV5-4 and TRBJ2-5, is ETGVTQSPTHLIKTRGQQVTLRCSSQSGHNTVSWYQQALGQGPQFIFQYYREEENGRGNFPPRFSGLQFPNYSSELNVNALELDDSALYLCASSLTGEFTAQYFGPGTRLLVL.

This clone turned up a few times. The J gene is TRBJ2-1, the V gene TRBV10-3; 8 bases map to TRBD2. After removal of 0 bases from V and 2 bases from J, the junction contained 3 bases not matched to a gene. Germline loops: CDR1 ENHRY, CDR2 SYGVKD. The CDR3 loop spans 16 amino acids. The DNA of the CDR3 is TGTGCCATCAGTGAGTCGGCCGGGAGGGCCTACAATGAGCAGTTCTTC. Translated, it gives CAISESAGRAYNEQFF.

The J gene is TRBJ1-5, the V gene TRBV28; a weak D match, TRBD1 (5 bases). Germline-derived CDR1 and CDR2 are MDHEN and SYDVKM. V lost 2 bases and J 4 bases, leaving 9 bases between the germline ends. This CDR3 has 14 residues. DNA for the CDR3: TGTGCCAGCAGTTTAGGGGCAGTTAATCAGCCCCAGCATTTT. This translates into CASSLGAVNQPQHF.

The V gene is TRBV18, the J gene TRBJ1-1; no clear D gene. Germline V CDR1 and CDR2: KGHSH, LQKENI. The CDR3 sequence is 16 residues long. V shed 2 bases and J shed 6 bases, with 19 bases lying between them. This CDR3 reads CASSPSRAAPFPEAFF. The CDR3 DNA is TGTGCCAGCTCACCAAGTCGCGCCGCACCCTTCCCTGAAGCTTTCTTT. Full variable domain (outside the CDR3, taken from reference TRBV18 and TRBJ1-1): NAGVMQNPRHLVRRRGQEARLRCSPMKGHSHVYWYRQLPEEGLKFMVYLQKENIIDESGMPKERFSAEFPKEGPSILRIQQVVRGDSAAYFCASSPSRAAPFPEAFFGQGTRLTVV.

The rearrangement uses TRBV28 and TRBJ2-2; perhaps TRBD1 as D (5 bases). V was shortened by 7 bases and J by 7 bases, with 13 bases between the two germline ends. The germline CDR1 and CDR2 sequences are MDHEN and SYDVKM. This CDR3 has 13 amino acids. Here the CDR3 DNA reads TGTGCCAGCATTGCGGACCAGGGCGGGGAGCTGTTTTTT. Protein: CASIADQGGELFF.

This clone came up once. The genes are TRBV29-1 and TRBJ2-7, with D possibly being TRBD1 or TRBD2 (5 bases each). Germline V gives CDR1 SQVTM, CDR2 ANQGSEA. This CDR3 spans 16 amino acids. V dropped 1 base and J dropped 2 bases, with 18 bases sitting between them. The CDR3 nucleotides read TGCAGCGTTGAAGGTGAGGTGCCGGGACCCCCCTACGAGCAGTACTTC. Amino acids: CSVEGEVPGPPYEQYF.

This rearrangement joins TRBV27 to TRBJ2-3; TRBD2 might be the D (5 bases). The V end lost 1 base, the J end lost 4 bases, and 9 bases lay between the germline ends. Per the germline V gene, CDR1 is MNHEY and CDR2 is SMNVEV (reference sequence). CDR3 length equals 14 residues. The CDR3 loop reads CASSLFGRADTQYF. CDR3 nucleotides: TGTGCCAGCAGTTTATTTGGGCGGGCAGATACGCAGTATTTT.

This sequence joins TRBV6-5 and TRBJ1-1, with 7 nucleotides matching TRBD1. Germline V CDR1 and CDR2: MNHEY, SVGAGI. The V segment lost 2 bases and the J segment 5 bases; nucleotides outside the gene matches: 2. CDR3 length: 13 residues. DNA for the CDR3: TGTGCCAGCAGTTACGGGACAGTTACTGAAGCTTTCTTT. It translates to CASSYGTVTEAFF.

This chain uses TRBV30 with TRBJ1-5, with D perhaps matching TRBD1 (5 bases). Germline loops: CDR1 GTSNPN, CDR2 SVGIG (reference sequence). CDR3 length: 14 amino acids. The V end was cut by 5 bases, the J end by 4 bases, with 15 bases between. CDR3 loop: CAWSKGTGNQPQHF. The CDR3 DNA reads TGTGCCTGGTCCAAAGGGACCGGGAATCAGCCCCAGCATTTT.

The rearrangement uses TRBV4-2 and TRBJ2-2, with D possibly TRBD1 on 8 matching bases. CDR1 is LGHNA and CDR2 is YNFKEQ in the germline V gene. The V end lost 4 bases, the J end lost 3 bases, and 18 bases lay between the germline ends. The CDR3 is made up of 17 amino acids. CDR3 in amino acids: CASSRGKQGGDTGELFF. In DNA form, the CDR3 reads TGTGCCAGCAGCCGGGGAAAACAGGGGGGGGACACCGGGGAGCTGTTTTTT.

The table lists this clone with a count of one. This chain links TRBV30 with TRBJ2-4; D unclear. Trimming took 0 bases from V and 6 from J, leaving 6 bases between them. The CDR3 extends over 12 amino acids. Looked up from germline, CDR1 is GTSNPN and CDR2 is SVGIG (reference sequence). CDR3 DNA sequence: TGTGCCTGGAGTGTACAGATAAACATTCAGTACTTC. This translates into CAWSVQINIQYF.

The chain combines TRBV5-4 with TRBJ2-7; TRBD2 aligns across 16 bases. The CDR3 is 16 residues long. Germline V gives CDR1 SGHNT, CDR2 YYREEE (reference sequence). Trimming removed 3 bases from V and 7 bases from J; junction bases left unmatched: 7. The CDR3 is CASSSGLAGGPREQYF. The CDR3 coding sequence is TGTGCCAGCAGCTCGGGACTAGCGGGAGGGCCGCGTGAGCAGTACTTC.

CDR3 in amino acids: CASSPQWDITTDTQYF. Here the CDR3 DNA reads TGTGCCAGCTCACCTCAGTGGGACATTACCACAGATACGCAGTATTTT. V usage is TRBV18 and J usage is TRBJ2-3; a weak D match, TRBD1 (6 bases). The CDR3 length is 16 residues. Per the germline V gene, CDR1 is KGHSH and CDR2 is LQKENI. The V and J ends lost 3 bases and 2 bases respectively, with 15 bases between them. Full variable domain (missing parts from reference TRBV18 and TRBJ2-3): NAGVMQNPRHLVRRRGQEARLRCSPMKGHSHVYWYRQLPEEGLKFMVYLQKENIIDESGMPKERFSAEFPKEGPSILRIQQVVRGDSAAYFCASSPQWDITTDTQYFGPGTRLTVL.

The J gene is TRBJ2-3, the V gene TRBV5-1; TRBD1 matches 8 bases. The J segment lost 0 bases and the V segment lost 0 bases, leaving 0 bases of the junction unmatched. The CDR3 is 15 amino acids. Germline V gene sequence: CDR1 SGHRS, CDR2 YFSETQ. CDR3 bases: TGCGCCAGCAGCTTGGACAGGGGGAGCACAGATACGCAGTATTTT. It codes for CASSLDRGSTDTQYF.

V is TRBV7-2 and J is TRBJ1-5; TRBD1 aligns across 8 bases. The germline V gene encodes CDR1 SGHTA and CDR2 FQGNSA. CDR3 length: 15 amino acids. With V trimmed by 5 bases and J by 4 bases, 7 bases remained unmatched. The CDR3 nucleotides read TGTGCCAGCAGCCCCAGGACAGGGCAGAATCAGCCCCAGCATTTT. It translates to CASSPRTGQNQPQHF.

This chain links TRBV6-6 with TRBJ1-1; possibly TRBD1 for D (6 bases). The CDR3 has 15 residues. Germline CDR1 reads MNHNY; CDR2 reads SVGAGI (reference sequence). The V end was cut by 4 bases, the J end by 0 bases, with 12 bases between. DNA for the CDR3: TGTGCCAGCAGTTGGACAGAGCGCCTGAACACTGAAGCTTTCTTT. Translating gives CASSWTERLNTEAFF.

Only one count was recorded for this clone. This sequence joins TRBV4-1 and TRBJ1-1, with a tentative D call TRBD1 (5 bases). The CDR3 covers 16 residues. With 4 bases removed from V and 0 bases from J, the gap between germline ends came to 15 bases. Per germline, CDR1 MGHRA and CDR2 YSYEKL. Written as DNA, the CDR3 is TGCGCCAGCAGCCGAACAACGGGACTCTTGAACACTGAAGCTTTCTTT. Translated: CASSRTTGLLNTEAFF.

The table lists this clone with a few counts. This chain joins TRBV7-3 and TRBJ2-7, with D maybe TRBD2 (5 bases). This CDR3 has 13 residues. Germline V gene sequence: CDR1 SGHTA, CDR2 FQGTGA. Trimming removed 5 bases from V and 6 bases from J, with 14 bases in between. CDR3 sequence (DNA): TGTGCCAGCAGCCAAAACGCGGGTGGCGAGCAGTACTTC. It specifies CASSQNAGGEQYF.

The chain carries TRBV25-1 and TRBJ2-3; maybe TRBD1 (5 bases). The CDR3 extends over 13 amino acids. The V gene's germline CDR1 is MGHDK and CDR2 SYGVNS. V shed 4 bases and J shed 2 bases, with 7 bases lying between them. CDR3 residues: CASSGQTTDTQYF. In nucleotides, the CDR3 is TGTGCCAGCAGTGGACAGACCACAGATACGCAGTATTTT.